One and the same sample provided the 12 T cell receptor beta chains below, sequenced in a study of blood T cells in healthy people across ages. Through a sample-barcoded 5' primer and a J-beta primer mix, a second PCR was run for roughly 7 to 11 cycles. TCRdb fed the 5' RACE reads into MiXCR, producing one record per CDR3 protein. The table shows 850,000 to 950,000 distinct CDR3 sequences, with around 28% occurring only once. The sample was blood. These receptors came from a woman at least 80 years old in good health.

In this sample, this clonotype turned up a few times. The chain recombines TRBV4-2 with TRBJ1-5; D call uncertain. Germline lookup yields CDR1 LGHNA and CDR2 YNFKEQ. V lost 1 base to trimming and J lost 7 bases, with 5 bases between them. This CDR3 has 12 amino acids. The CDR3 is CASSQARQPQHF. As DNA, the CDR3 is TGTGCCAGCAGCCAAGCGCGCCAGCCCCAGCATTTT.

At least ten counts were recorded for this clonotype. V and J are TRBV7-8 and TRBJ2-1; 7 positions agree with TRBD1. V was clipped by 7 bases and J by 2 bases; unmatched bases: 8. Germline assignment: CDR1 SGHVS and CDR2 FQNEAQ. CDR3 length: 15 residues. CDR3 loop: CASTIDRVAYNEQFF. CDR3 nucleotides: TGTGCCAGCACCATAGACAGGGTGGCCTACAATGAGCAGTTCTTC. The full variable domain, rest sourced from reference TRBV7-8 and TRBJ2-1, is GAGVSQSPRYKVAKRGQDVALRCDPISGHVSLFWYQQALGQGPEFLTYFQNEAQLDKSGLPSDRFFAERPEGSVSTLKIQRTQQEDSAVYLCASTIDRVAYNEQFFGPGTRLTVL.

The genes are TRBV20-1 and TRBJ1-6; 12 bases line up with TRBD1. CDR1 is DFQATT, CDR2 SNEGSKA, per germline (reference sequence). The ends lost 3 bases at V and 9 bases at J; junction bases unmatched: 9. The CDR3 runs 16 residues. The CDR3 sequence is CSARAGQGAEASPLHF. CDR3 bases: TGCAGTGCTAGGGCGGGACAGGGGGCTGAGGCTTCACCCCTCCACTTT.

The table lists this clonotype with many counts. The CDR3 loop is CASSPFGLVLSWQYF. The CDR3 DNA is TGTGCCAGCAGTCCCTTCGGACTAGTCTTGAGTTGGCAGTACTTC. This chain links TRBV27 with TRBJ2-7; 7 positions match TRBD2. CDR1 MNHEY and CDR2 SMNVEV come from the germline V gene (reference sequence). CDR3 length equals 15 residues. Trimming took 5 bases from V and 9 from J; bases not matched to a gene: 16.

This clonotype was seen a handful of times. The chain couples TRBV10-3 to TRBJ1-1; a possible D gene is TRBD1 (5 bases). The V gene lost 4 bases and the J gene lost 8 bases, with 8 bases spanning the gap. The CDR3 runs to 11 residues. CDR1 and CDR2 (germline): ENHRY, SYGVKD. Here the CDR3 reads CAISVSGEAFF. CDR3 DNA sequence: TGTGCCATCAGTGTTTCAGGGGAAGCTTTCTTT.

This chain connects TRBV7-2 to TRBJ1-5, with D possibly TRBD1 on 6 matching bases. This CDR3 is 17 amino acids long. Germline CDR1 reads SGHTA; CDR2 reads FQGNSA. The V end lost 8 bases, the J end lost 2 bases, and 22 bases lay between the germline ends. The CDR3 protein is CASGLATDRLGNQPQHF. CDR3 nucleotides: TGTGCCAGCGGACTCGCTACAGACAGGCTTGGCAATCAGCCCCAGCATTTT.

The chain joins TRBV6-5 to TRBJ2-5; D is perhaps TRBD2 (6 bases). Germline assignment: CDR1 MNHEY and CDR2 SVGAGI. The CDR3 has 14 residues. Trimming removed 7 bases at V and 11 bases at J, with 23 bases between. The CDR3 protein is CASTGRGLNNEQYF. The CDR3 coding sequence is TGTGCCAGCACAGGGCGGGGCCTGAACAATGAGCAGTACTTC.

This clonotype was recorded at least ten times. This chain uses TRBV10-3 with TRBJ2-1; 9 bases align to TRBD1. The CDR3 runs to 11 residues. Germline lookup yields CDR1 ENHRY and CDR2 SYGVKD. J was trimmed by 8 bases and V by 11 bases; bases with no gene match: 4. CDR3 region: CAAGQGYEQFF. The CDR3 DNA sequence: TGTGCCGCGGGACAGGGCTATGAGCAGTTCTTC.

The chain uses TRBV20-1 and TRBJ2-1; 13 bases agree with TRBD2. This CDR3 spans 16 amino acids. Germline values: CDR1 DFQATT, CDR2 SNEGSKA (reference sequence). Trimming removed 6 bases from V and 9 bases from J; junction bases left unmatched: 14. CDR3 sequence: CSAKGGLAGVLGEQFF. DNA for the CDR3: TGCAGTGCCAAGGGCGGACTAGCGGGAGTGCTGGGTGAGCAGTTCTTC.

The rearrangement joins TRBV27 to TRBJ2-7; perhaps TRBD1 as D (6 bases). The germline V and J ends were trimmed by 3 bases and 0 bases, with 15 bases remaining between them. The CDR3 has 16 amino acids. In germline, CDR1 is MNHEY, CDR2 SMNVEV (reference sequence). The CDR3 nucleotides are TGTGCCAGCAGTTTCTTCCGACAGGACGACTCCTACGAGCAGTACTTC. Amino acid sequence: CASSFFRQDDSYEQYF.

Notes on this clonotype: A read error may explain this, as a much larger clone is one base away. The chain uses TRBV24-1 and TRBJ2-3; 7 nucleotides match TRBD2. With 3 bases clipped from V and 6 bases from J, the junction kept 5 bases outside the gene matches. Germline CDR1 KGHDR, CDR2 SFDVKD. The CDR3 spans 14 residues. The CDR3 bases are TGTGCCACCAGTGATCCGCGGGGGTCTGATACGCAGTATTTT. It translates to CATSDPRGSDTQYF.

This chain uses TRBV7-9 with TRBJ1-4; no clear D. CDR3 length equals 14 residues. V gave up 5 bases and J gave up 7 bases, with 14 bases separating them. Germline lookup yields CDR1 SEHNR and CDR2 FQNEAQ (reference sequence). The CDR3 bases are TGTGCCAGCAGCCCGAACGGCAGGCTTGAAAAACTGTTTTTT. Amino acids: CASSPNGRLEKLFF.